The sequence of this TCR beta chain was determined in a study of neurological immune-mediated disorders. The CDR3 runs to 14 residues. Germline V CDR1 and CDR2: SEHNR, FQNEAQ (reference sequence). Trimming cost V 10 bases and J 5 bases; bases outside gene matches: 13. Time point defined: longitudinal time-point 2. 5'RACE with 10-nucleotide random UMIs produced the cDNA. TCRdb reprocessed the 5' RACE reads with MiXCR, giving one entry per CDR3 protein. Of roughly 49,000 distinct CDR3 sequences listed, about an eighth were seen once; the top ten hold 4.5% to 5.5%. As for this clonotype: Its antigen is as yet unknown.

Study-wide results and limits: It was HTLV-1-associated myelopathy that showed the most TCR clonal expansion, while multiple sclerosis showed the least, falling below healthy controls.

The chain has TRBV7-9 and TRBJ1-1, with 7 nucleotides matching TRBD1. Source material: PBMCs. This TCR came from a male donor with HTLV-1-associated myelopathy (HAM/TSP). The CDR3 sequence: CATWANEGATEAFF. The CDR3 nucleotides read TGTGCCACATGGGCCAATGAGGGGGCAACTGAAGCTTTCTTT.